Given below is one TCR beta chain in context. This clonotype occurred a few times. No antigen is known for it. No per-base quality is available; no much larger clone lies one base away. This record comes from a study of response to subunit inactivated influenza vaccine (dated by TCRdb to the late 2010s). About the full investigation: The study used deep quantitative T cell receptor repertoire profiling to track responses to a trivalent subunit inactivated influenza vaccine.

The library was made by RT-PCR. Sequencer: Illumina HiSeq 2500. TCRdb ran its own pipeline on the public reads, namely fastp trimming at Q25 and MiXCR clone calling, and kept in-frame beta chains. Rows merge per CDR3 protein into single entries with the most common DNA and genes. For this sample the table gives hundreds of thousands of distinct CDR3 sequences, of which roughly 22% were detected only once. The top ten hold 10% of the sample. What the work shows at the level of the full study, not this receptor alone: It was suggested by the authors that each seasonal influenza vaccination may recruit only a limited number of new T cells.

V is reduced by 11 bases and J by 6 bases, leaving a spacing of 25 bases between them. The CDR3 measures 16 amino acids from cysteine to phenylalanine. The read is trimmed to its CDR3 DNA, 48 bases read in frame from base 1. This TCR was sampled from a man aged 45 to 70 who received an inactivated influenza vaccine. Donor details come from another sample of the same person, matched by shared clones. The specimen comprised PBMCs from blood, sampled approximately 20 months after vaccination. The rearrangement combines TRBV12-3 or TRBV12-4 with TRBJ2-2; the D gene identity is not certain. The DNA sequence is TGTGCCTCATTAGGCTCGGACGTCTACGGGTCCGGGGAGCTGTTTTTT. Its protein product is CASLGSDVYGSGELFF.